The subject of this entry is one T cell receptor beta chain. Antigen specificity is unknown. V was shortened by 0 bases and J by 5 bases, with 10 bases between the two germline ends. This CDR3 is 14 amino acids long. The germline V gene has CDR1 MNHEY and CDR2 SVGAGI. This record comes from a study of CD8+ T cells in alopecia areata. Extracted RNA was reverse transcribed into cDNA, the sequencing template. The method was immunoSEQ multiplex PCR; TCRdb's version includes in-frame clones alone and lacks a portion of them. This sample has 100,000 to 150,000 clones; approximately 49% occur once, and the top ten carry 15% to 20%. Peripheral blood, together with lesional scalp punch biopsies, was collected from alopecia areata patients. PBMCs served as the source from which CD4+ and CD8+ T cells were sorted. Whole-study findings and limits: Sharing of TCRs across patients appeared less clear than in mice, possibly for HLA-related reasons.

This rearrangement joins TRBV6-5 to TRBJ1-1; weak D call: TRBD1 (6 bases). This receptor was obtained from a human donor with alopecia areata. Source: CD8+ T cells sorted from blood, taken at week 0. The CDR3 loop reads CASSYSQGWTEAFF. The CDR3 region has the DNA TGTGCCAGCAGTTACTCGCAGGGGTGGACTGAAGCTTTCTTT.